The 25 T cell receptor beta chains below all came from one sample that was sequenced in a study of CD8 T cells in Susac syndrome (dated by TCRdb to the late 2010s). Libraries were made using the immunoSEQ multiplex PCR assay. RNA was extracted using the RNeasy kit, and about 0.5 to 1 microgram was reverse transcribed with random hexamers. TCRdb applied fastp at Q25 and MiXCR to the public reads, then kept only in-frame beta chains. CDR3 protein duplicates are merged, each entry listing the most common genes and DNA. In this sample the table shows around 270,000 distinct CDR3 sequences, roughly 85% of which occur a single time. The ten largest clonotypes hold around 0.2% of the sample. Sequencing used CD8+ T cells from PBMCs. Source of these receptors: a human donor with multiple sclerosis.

CDR3 nucleotide sequence: TGTGCCATCAGTGAGTCGTCCGGAGAGCAGTTCTTC. Protein: CAISESSGEQFF. The chain uses TRBV10-3 and TRBJ2-1; D call uncertain. Germline lookup yields CDR1 ENHRY and CDR2 SYGVKD. The CDR3 spans 12 residues. The germline V and J ends were trimmed by 0 bases and 10 bases, with 7 bases remaining between them.

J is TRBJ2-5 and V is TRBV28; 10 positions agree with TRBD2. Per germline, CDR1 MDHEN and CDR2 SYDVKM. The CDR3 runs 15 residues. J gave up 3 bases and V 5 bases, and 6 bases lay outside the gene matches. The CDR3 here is CASSRTLAGEETQYF. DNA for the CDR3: TGTGCCAGCAGTCGCACCCTAGCGGGAGAAGAGACCCAGTACTTC.

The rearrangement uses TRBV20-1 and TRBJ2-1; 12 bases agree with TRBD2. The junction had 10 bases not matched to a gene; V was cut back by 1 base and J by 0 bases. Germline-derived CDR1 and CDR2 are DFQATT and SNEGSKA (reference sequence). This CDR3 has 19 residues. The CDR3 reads CSARAVRLAGADSYNEQFF. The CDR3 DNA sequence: TGCAGTGCTAGAGCGGTGCGACTAGCGGGAGCCGACTCCTACAATGAGCAGTTCTTC.

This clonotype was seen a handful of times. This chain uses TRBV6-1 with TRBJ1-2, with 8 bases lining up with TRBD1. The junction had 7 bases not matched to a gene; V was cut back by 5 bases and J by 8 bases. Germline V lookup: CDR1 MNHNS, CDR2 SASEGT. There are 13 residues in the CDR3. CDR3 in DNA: TGTGCCAGCAGTCGGACAGGGTCACTGGGCTACACCTTC. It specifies CASSRTGSLGYTF.

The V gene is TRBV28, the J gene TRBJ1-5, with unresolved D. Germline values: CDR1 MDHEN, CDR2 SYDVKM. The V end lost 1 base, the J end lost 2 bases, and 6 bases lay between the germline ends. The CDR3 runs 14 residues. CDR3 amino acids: CASSLLGGNQPQHF. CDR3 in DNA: TGTGCCAGCAGTTTATTGGGCGGCAATCAGCCCCAGCATTTT.

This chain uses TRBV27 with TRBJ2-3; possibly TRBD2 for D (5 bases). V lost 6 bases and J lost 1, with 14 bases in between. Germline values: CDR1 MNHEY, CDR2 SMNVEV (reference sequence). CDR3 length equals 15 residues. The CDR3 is CASSWAWGGTDTQYF. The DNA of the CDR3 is TGTGCCAGCAGCTGGGCCTGGGGAGGCACAGATACGCAGTATTTT.

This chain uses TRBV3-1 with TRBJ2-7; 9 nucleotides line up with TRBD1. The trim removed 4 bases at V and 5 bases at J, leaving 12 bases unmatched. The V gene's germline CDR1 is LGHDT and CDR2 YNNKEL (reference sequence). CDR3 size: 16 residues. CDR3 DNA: TGTGCCAGCAGCCCCAATCGGGACAGGGAAAGAAACGAGCAGTACTTC. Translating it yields CASSPNRDRERNEQYF.

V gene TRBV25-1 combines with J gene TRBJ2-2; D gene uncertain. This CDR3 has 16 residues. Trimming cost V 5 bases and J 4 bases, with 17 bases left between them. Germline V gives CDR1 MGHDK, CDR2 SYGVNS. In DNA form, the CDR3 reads TGTGCCAGCAGTTCGGGCACAACCTATCCCACCGGGGAGCTGTTTTTT. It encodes CASSSGTTYPTGELFF.

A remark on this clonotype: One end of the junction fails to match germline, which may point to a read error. CDR3 sequence reads: CASSEVEGRGGQLFF. The DNA for the CDR3 is TGTGCCAGCAGTGAAGTTGAAGGGAGGGGCGGGCAGCTGTTTTTT. The chain joins TRBV2 to TRBJ2-2, with 7 bases fitting TRBD2. The CDR3 has 15 residues. CDR1 and CDR2 (germline): SNHLY, FYNNEI.

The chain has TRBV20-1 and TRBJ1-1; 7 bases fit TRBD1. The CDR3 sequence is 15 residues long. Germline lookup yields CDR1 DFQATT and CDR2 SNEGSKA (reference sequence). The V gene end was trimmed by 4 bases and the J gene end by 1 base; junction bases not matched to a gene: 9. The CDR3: CSATYRGRGNTEAFF. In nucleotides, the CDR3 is TGCAGTGCTACTTACAGGGGCCGGGGGAACACTGAAGCTTTCTTT.

This CDR3 reads CASRTGLAGNYNEQFF. The CDR3 region has the DNA TGTGCCAGCAGAACGGGACTAGCGGGAAATTACAATGAGCAGTTCTTC. The chain couples TRBV7-9 to TRBJ2-1; 13 bases map to TRBD2. CDR1 is SEHNR and CDR2 is FQNEAQ in the germline V gene (reference sequence). The V segment lost 6 bases and the J segment 4 bases; nucleotides outside the gene matches: 6. The CDR3 consists of 16 residues. The full variable domain, in which reference TRBV7-9 and TRBJ2-1 provide the parts outside the CDR3, is DTGVSQNPRHKITKRGQNVTFRCDPISEHNRLYWYRQTLGQGPEFLTYFQNEAQLEKSRLLSDRFSAERPKGSFSTLEIQRTEQGDSAMYLCASRTGLAGNYNEQFFGPGTRLTVL.

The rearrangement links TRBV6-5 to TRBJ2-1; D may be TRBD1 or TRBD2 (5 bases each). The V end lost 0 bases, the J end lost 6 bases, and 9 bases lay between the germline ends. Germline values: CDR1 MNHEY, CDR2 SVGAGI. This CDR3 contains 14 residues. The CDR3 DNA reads TGTGCCAGCAGTTACTCTTGGGGGTCCAATGAGCAGTTCTTC. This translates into CASSYSWGSNEQFF.

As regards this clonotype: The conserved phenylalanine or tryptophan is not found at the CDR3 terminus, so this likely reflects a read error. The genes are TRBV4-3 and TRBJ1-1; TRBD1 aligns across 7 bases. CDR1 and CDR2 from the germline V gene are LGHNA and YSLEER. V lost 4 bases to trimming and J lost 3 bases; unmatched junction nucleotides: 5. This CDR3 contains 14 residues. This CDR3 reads CASSLDRAYTEAFL. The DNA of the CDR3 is TGCGCCAGCAGCCTTGACAGGGCCTACACTGAAGCTTTCCTT.

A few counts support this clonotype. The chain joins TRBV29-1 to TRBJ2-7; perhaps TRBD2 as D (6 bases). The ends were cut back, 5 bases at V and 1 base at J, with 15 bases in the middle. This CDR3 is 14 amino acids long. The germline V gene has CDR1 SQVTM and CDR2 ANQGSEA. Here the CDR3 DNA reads TGCAGCGTTCCGGTGGTGGAGGGGTCCTACGAGCAGTACTTC. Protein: CSVPVVEGSYEQYF.

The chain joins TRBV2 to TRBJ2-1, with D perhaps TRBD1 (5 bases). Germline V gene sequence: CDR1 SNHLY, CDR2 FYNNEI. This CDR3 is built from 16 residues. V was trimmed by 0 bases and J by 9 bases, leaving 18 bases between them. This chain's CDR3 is CASSEAFRARWSEQFF. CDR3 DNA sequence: TGTGCCAGCAGTGAAGCATTCAGGGCCCGGTGGAGTGAGCAGTTCTTC.

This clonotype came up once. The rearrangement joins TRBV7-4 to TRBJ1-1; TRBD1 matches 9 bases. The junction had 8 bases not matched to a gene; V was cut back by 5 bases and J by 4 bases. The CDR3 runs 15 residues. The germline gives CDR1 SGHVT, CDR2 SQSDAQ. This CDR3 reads CASSIKTGGTTEAFF. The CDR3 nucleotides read TGTGCCAGCAGCATCAAGACAGGGGGAACCACTGAAGCTTTCTTT.

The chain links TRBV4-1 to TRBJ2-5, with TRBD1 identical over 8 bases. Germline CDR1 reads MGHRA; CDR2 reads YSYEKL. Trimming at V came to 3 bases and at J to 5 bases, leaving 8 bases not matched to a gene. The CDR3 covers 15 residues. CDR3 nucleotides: TGCGCCAGCAGCCAGCCCTTCCGGGACAGGGAGACCCAGTACTTC. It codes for CASSQPFRDRETQYF.

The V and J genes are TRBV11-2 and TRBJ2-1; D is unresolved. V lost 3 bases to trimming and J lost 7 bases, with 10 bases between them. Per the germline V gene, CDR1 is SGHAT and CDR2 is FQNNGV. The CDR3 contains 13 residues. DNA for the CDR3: TGTGCCAGCAGCTTGACCCCTGGGAATGAGCAGTTCTTC. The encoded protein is CASSLTPGNEQFF.

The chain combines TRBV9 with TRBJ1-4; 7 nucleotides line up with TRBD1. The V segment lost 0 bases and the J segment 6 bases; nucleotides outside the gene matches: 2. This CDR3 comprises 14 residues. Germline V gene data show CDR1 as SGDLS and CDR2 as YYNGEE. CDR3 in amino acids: CASSVDDRDEKLFF. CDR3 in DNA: TGTGCCAGCAGCGTAGATGACAGGGATGAAAAACTGTTTTTT.

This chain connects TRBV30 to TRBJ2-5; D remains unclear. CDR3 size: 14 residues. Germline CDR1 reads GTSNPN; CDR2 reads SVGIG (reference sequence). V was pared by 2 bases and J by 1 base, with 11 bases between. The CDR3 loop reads CAWSTESGQETQYF. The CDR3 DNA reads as TGTGCCTGGAGTACGGAATCCGGCCAAGAGACCCAGTACTTC.

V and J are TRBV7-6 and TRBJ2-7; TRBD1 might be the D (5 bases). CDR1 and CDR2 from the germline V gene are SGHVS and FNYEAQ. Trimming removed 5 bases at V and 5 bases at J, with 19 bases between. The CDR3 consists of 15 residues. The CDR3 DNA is TGTGCCAGCAGCCCTCGGTCAGGGTCAGTAGACGAGCAGTACTTC. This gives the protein CASSPRSGSVDEQYF.

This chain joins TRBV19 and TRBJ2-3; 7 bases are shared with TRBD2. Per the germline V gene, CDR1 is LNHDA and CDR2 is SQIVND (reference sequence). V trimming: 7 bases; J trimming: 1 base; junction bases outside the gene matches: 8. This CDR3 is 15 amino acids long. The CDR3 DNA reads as TGTGCCAGTAAACCCGTCCGGGGGGGCACAGATACGCAGTATTTT. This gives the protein CASKPVRGGTDTQYF.

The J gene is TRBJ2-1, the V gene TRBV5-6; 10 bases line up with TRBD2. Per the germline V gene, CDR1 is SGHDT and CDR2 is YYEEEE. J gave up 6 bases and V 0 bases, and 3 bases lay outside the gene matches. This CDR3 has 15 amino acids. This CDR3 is CASSLALAGANEQFF. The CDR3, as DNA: TGTGCCAGCAGCTTGGCTCTAGCGGGAGCCAATGAGCAGTTCTTC.

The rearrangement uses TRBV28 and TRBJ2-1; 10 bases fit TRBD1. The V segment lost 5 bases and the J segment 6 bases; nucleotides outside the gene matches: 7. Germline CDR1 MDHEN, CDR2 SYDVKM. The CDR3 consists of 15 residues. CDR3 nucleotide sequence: TGTGCCAGCAGTCGGGGACAGGGGCGAGTCAATGAGCAGTTCTTC. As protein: CASSRGQGRVNEQFF.

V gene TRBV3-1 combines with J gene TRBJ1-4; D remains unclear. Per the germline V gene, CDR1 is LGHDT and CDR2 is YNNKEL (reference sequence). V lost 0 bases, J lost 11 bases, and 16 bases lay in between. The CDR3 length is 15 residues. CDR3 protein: CASSQEQSFRPKLFF. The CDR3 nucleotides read TGTGCCAGCAGCCAAGAGCAATCCTTTCGGCCGAAACTGTTTTTT.